The rows below give T cell receptor beta chains drawn from one sample of a study of radiation and T cells in renal cell carcinoma. Profiled with immunoSEQ multiplex PCR; TCRdb holds only in-frame clones, not every one. This sample has more than 20,000 clones, with approximately 80% found just once. The sample in question was blood, obtained from a patient whose treatment included radiotherapy and nephrectomy. Source of these receptors: a man aged 60 to 75 with renal cell carcinoma. The CDR3 runs from the conserved cysteine through the conserved F or W. D genes are given only for firm matches. For some rows the clone size is stated as once, few or many, or as a class when expanded; others skip it.

>NA|NA|TRBV7-9|TRBJ2-7
TGTGCCAGCAGCTTAGTGGGTTGGGAGCAGTACTTC
CASSLVGWEQYF
>once|TRBD1|TRBV7-6|TRBJ1-2
TGTGCCAGCAGCTTAGGGACAGGGAATGGCTACACCTTC
CASSLGTGNGYTF
>NA|NA|TRBV7-2|TRBJ1-1
TGTGCCAGCAGCCCGTCGGGACGGGTGAACACTGAAGCTTTCTTT
CASSPSGRVNTEAFF
>NA|NA|TRBV19|TRBJ2-1
TGTGCCAGTAGTATCCCCCGCGGGGTTTACAATGAGCAGTTCTTC
CASSIPRGVYNEQFF
>NA|TRBD1|TRBV30|TRBJ2-7
TGTGCCTGCCCCGGGACAGACAGTTACGAGCAGTACTTC
CACPGTDSYEQYF
>NA|NA|TRBV6-5|TRBJ2-7
TGTGCCAGCAAATACTCGGGGAGAAACGAGCAGTACTTC
CASKYSGRNEQYF
>NA|NA|TRBV5-6|TRBJ1-1
TGTGCCAGCAGCTTGGGAACAAGGACCACTTCGGCTTTCTTT
CASSLGTRTTSAFF
>once|TRBD2|TRBV30|TRBJ2-1
TGTGCCGCCGGCGGGAGGGAGGGTTATGAGCAGTTCTTC
CAAGGREGYEQFF
>NA|NA|TRBV28|TRBJ2-7
TGTGCCAGCAGTACCCAATCCGCGACCGAGCAGTACTTC
CASSTQSATEQYF
>NA|NA|TRBV27|TRBJ1-2
TGTGCCAGCAGTGAAAGCCCAGTGACACCTGGCTACACCTTC
CASSESPVTPGYTF
>NA|NA|TRBV6-5|TRBJ2-1
TGTGCCAGCAGTTACGTAGGCGGGATGGGTAATGAGCAGTTCTTC
CASSYVGGMGNEQFF
>NA|TRBD1|TRBV5-1|TRBJ1-4
TGCGCCAGCACCTTAAGACCGGGACAGGCTAATGAAAAACTGTTTTTT
CASTLRPGQANEKLFF
>NA|TRBD2|TRBV5-1|TRBJ2-3
TGCGCCAGCAGCTTGGAGAGCGGGAGTGAGGAGGATACGCAGTATTTT
CASSLESGSEEDTQYF
>NA|NA|TRBV6-1|TRBJ2-1
TGTGCCAGCATTGAGGGACACCTGGGGAAAGGTGAGCAGTTCTTC
CASIEGHLGKGEQFF
>NA|NA|TRBV18|TRBJ2-1
TGTGCCAGCTCACCCCAATCCGACTATGGGAATGAGCAGTTCTTC
CASSPQSDYGNEQFF
>NA|TRBD2|TRBV5-1|TRBJ2-1
TGCGCCAGCAGCTTACTAGCGGCGAATGGGAATGAGCAGTTCTTC
CASSLLAANGNEQFF
>NA|NA|TRBV20-1|TRBJ1-1
TGCAGTGCTAGAGTAGGTATCGTGGCTTTCTTT
CSARVGIVAFF
>NA|TRBD2|TRBV18|TRBJ2-5
TGTGCCAGCTCCCCAGGACTAGCGGGAGAGACCCAGTACTTC
CASSPGLAGETQYF
>NA|NA|TRBV28|TRBJ1-1
TGTGCCAGCAGTTTAACAGGGGAAGCTTTCTTT
CASSLTGEAFF
>NA|TRBD2|TRBV7-9|TRBJ2-2
TGTGCCAGCTGCGGGGGTTGGAACACCGGGGAGCTGTTTTTT
CASCGGWNTGELFF
>once|NA|TRBV6-5|TRBJ2-3
TGTGCCAGCAGTCCCCGGACACTCCTCACAGATACGCAGTATTTT
CASSPRTLLTDTQYF
>few|NA|TRBV30|TRBJ1-2
TGTGCCTGGAGTGTATCGGGAAGCTATGGCTACACCTTC
CAWSVSGSYGYTF
>many|NA|TRBV5-5|TRBJ1-2
TGCGCCAGCAGCCAAGAGGAGGGACGAGTTAATGGCTACACCTTC
CASSQEEGRVNGYTF
>NA|NA|TRBV30|TRBJ2-7
TGTGCCTGGACGCACCGCGACGAGCAGTACTTC
CAWTHRDEQYF
>NA|NA|TRBV18|TRBJ2-5
TGTGCCAGCTCACCCCTACAGGGTTCTCAAGAGACCCAGTACTTC
CASSPLQGSQETQYF
>few|NA|TRBV5-1|TRBJ1-4
TGCGCCAGCAGCAAGACAGCAGATAATGAAAAACTGTTTTTT
CASSKTADNEKLFF
>NA|TRBD1|TRBV10-3|TRBJ1-6
TGTGCCATCAGCCCGGGACAGTATAATTCACCCCTCCACTTT
CAISPGQYNSPLHF
>once|NA|TRBV2|TRBJ1-1
TGTGCCAGCACTGACGGGGGGGCCTCTGAAGCTTTCTTT
CASTDGGASEAFF
>NA|NA|TRBV5-1|TRBJ2-7
TGCGCCAGCGGCGACTCCTACGAGCAGTACTTC
CASGDSYEQYF
>NA|NA|TRBV11-2|TRBJ2-7
TGTGCCAGCAGCTCAGAGCCGGGAAGGTACGAGCAGTACTTC
CASSSEPGRYEQYF
>NA|NA|TRBV5-1|TRBJ1-3
TGCGCCAGCAGCGGGGCCAGCTCTGGAAACACCATATATTTT
CASSGASSGNTIYF
>NA|TRBD1|TRBV7-9|TRBJ2-2
TGTGCCAGCAGGAGACCCCGCCAGGGGGCGAACACCGGGGAGCTGTTTTTT
CASRRPRQGANTGELFF
>few|NA|TRBV6-5|TRBJ2-1
TGTGCCAGCAGCCCCGGGGCTCAGGGATACAATGAGCAGTTCTTC
CASSPGAQGYNEQFF
>once|NA|TRBV5-1|TRBJ2-2
TGCGCCAGCAGCATCTTCCTAAGCCTACAGAACACCGGGGAGCTGTTTTTT
CASSIFLSLQNTGELFF
>once|NA|TRBV6-5|TRBJ2-1
TGTGCCAGCAGCCTAGCTGCGGGGTCCTACAATGAGCAGTTCTTC
CASSLAAGSYNEQFF
>NA|NA|TRBV4-3|TRBJ2-4
TGCGCCAGCAGCCAGACCAGAGAATTAGCCAAAAACATTCAGTACTTC
CASSQTRELAKNIQYF
>NA|NA|TRBV5-1|TRBJ2-1
TGCGCCAGCACCTTCCGGGACAAAAGCTACAATGAGCAGTTCTTC
CASTFRDKSYNEQFF
>NA|NA|TRBV5-6|TRBJ2-7
TGTGCCAGCAGCTTCCAGGGCGAGCAGTACTTC
CASSFQGEQYF
>NA|NA|TRBV3-2|TRBJ1-5
TGTGCCAGCAGCCAAGGGACACATTTT
CASSQGTHF
>once|TRBD1|TRBV10-3|TRBJ2-2
TGTGTTAGTAGGGGACAGGGGAACACCGGGGAGCTGTTTTTT
CVSRGQGNTGELFF
>NA|NA|TRBV5-1|TRBJ2-7
TGCGCCAGCAGCTTGGATGCAGGGCAATACGAGCAGTACTTC
CASSLDAGQYEQYF
>NA|NA|TRBV5-1|TRBJ2-1
TGCGCCAGCAGCTTGGAAGGTAGCGGCCATGAGCAGTTCTTC
CASSLEGSGHEQFF
>NA|NA|TRBV19|TRBJ1-1
TGTGCCAGTTCTAAGGGTCGTGGGGAAGCTTTCTTT
CASSKGRGEAFF
>NA|NA|TRBV5-1|TRBJ2-3
TGCGCCAGCAGCCCACAGGGTTTTGATACGCAGTATTTT
CASSPQGFDTQYF
>NA|NA|TRBV7-8|TRBJ1-5
TGTGCCAGCAGCTTAGGAGATTACGGGGCGCGGGGGTTAGGTCAGCCCCAGCATTTT
CASSLGDYGARGLGQPQHF
>few|TRBD1|TRBV10-3|TRBJ2-3
TGTGCCATCACTTCGACAGGGGGCACAGATACGCAGTATTTT
CAITSTGGTDTQYF
>NA|NA|TRBV2|TRBJ2-7
TGTGCCAGCGAGGGAAGCGCCTCGTCCTACGAGCAGTACTTC
CASEGSASSYEQYF
>NA|NA|TRBV19|TRBJ2-2
TGTGCCAGTAGTATAACCGGGGTCGGAAACGGGGAGCTGTTTTTT
CASSITGVGNGELFF
>NA|NA|TRBV30|TRBJ2-5
TGTGCCTGGAGTGAGTTTGTTGGGACCCAGTACTTC
CAWSEFVGTQYF
>NA|NA|TRBV5-1|TRBJ2-3
TGCGCCAGCAGCCCGGAGGGGGGAGCGAACACAGATACGCAGTATTTT
CASSPEGGANTDTQYF
>NA|TRBD1|TRBV19|TRBJ1-5
TGTGCCAGTAGTATAGTAACAGGGGCACATCAGCCCCAGCATTTT
CASSIVTGAHQPQHF
>few|NA|TRBV5-6|TRBJ1-2
TGTGCCAGCAGCTTGGAGGTCTATGGCTACACCTTC
CASSLEVYGYTF
>NA|TRBD1|TRBV2|TRBJ2-2
TGTGCCAGCAGTGGGGACAGGGGTAGCACCGGGGAGCTGTTTTTT
CASSGDRGSTGELFF